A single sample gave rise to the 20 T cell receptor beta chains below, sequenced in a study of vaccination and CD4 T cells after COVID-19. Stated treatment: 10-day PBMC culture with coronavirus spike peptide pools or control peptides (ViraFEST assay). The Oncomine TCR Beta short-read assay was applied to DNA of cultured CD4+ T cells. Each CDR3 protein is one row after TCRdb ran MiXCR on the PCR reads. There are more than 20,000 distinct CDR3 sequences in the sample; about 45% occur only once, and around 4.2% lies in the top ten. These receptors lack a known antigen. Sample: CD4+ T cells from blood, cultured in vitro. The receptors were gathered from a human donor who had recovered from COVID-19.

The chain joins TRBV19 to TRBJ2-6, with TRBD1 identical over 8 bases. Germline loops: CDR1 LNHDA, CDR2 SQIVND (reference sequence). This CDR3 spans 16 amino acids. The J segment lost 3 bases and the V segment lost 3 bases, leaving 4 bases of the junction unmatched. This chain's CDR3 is CASSILQGGGANVLTF. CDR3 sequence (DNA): TGTGCCAGTAGTATTTTACAGGGGGGTGGGGCCAACGTCCTGACTTTC.

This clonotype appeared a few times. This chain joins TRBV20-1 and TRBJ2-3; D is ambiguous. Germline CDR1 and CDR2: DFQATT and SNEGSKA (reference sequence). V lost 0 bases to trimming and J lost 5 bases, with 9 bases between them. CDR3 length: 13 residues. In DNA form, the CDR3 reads TGCAGTGCTAGAGATTTGACGGGAGATACGCAGTATTTT. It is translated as CSARDLTGDTQYF.

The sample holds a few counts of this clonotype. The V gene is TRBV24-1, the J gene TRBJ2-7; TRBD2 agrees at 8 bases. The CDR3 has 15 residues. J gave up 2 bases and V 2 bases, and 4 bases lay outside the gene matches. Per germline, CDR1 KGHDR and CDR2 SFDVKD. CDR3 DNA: TGTGCCACCAGTGATTCGACTAGCGTAGCCTACGAGCAGTACTTC. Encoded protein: CATSDSTSVAYEQYF.

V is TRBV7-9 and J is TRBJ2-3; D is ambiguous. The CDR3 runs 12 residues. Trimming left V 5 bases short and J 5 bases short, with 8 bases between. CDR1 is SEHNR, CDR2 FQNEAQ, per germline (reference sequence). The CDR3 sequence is CASSPGQDTQYF. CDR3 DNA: TGTGCCAGCAGCCCCGGGCAAGATACGCAGTATTTT.

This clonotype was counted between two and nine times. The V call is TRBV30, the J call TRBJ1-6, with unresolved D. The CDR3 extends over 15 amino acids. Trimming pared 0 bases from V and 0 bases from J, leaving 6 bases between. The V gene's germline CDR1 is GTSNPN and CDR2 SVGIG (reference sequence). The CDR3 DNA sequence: TGTGCCTGGAGTGTCGAGAGCTCCTATAATTCACCCCTCCACTTT. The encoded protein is CAWSVESSYNSPLHF.

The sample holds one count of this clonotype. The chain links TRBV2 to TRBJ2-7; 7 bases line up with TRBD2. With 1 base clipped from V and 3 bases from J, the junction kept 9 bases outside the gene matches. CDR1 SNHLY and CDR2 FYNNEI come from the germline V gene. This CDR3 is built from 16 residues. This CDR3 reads CASSEGPAGLGYEQYF. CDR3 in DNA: TGTGCCAGCAGTGAAGGGCCAGCGGGATTAGGCTACGAGCAGTACTTC.

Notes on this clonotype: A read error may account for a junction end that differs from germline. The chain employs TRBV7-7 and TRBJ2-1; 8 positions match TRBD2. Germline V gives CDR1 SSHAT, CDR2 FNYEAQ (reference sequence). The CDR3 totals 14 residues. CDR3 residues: CASSLGGTSNEQFF. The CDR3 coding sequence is TGTGCTAGCAGCTTAGGCGGGACTAGCAATGAGCAGTTCTTC.

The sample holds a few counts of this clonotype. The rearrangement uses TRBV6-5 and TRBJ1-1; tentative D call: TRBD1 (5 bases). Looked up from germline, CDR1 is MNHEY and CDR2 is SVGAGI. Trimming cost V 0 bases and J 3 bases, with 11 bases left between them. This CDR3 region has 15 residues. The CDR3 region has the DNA TGTGCCAGCAGTTACTCCGCAGGGAGGGACACTGAAGCTTTCTTT. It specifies CASSYSAGRDTEAFF.

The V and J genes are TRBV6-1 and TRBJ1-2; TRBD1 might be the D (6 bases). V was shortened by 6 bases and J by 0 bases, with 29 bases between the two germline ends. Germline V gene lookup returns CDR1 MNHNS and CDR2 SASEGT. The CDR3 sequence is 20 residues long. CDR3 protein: CASRWKEGPTRDTPNYGYTF. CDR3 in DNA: TGTGCCAGCAGGTGGAAAGAGGGGCCCACCCGGGACACTCCTAACTATGGCTACACCTTC.

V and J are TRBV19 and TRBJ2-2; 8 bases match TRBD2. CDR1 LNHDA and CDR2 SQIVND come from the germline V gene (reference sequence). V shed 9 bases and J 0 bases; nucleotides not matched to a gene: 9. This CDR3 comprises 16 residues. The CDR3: CASTLQLAANTGELFF. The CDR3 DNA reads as TGTGCCAGCACCCTACAACTAGCGGCGAACACCGGGGAGCTGTTTTTT.

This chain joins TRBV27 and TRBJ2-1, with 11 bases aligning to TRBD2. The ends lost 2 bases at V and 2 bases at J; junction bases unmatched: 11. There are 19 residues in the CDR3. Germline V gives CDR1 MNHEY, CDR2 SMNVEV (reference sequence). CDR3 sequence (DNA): TGTGCCAGCAGTTTACGGCTAGCGGGAGGACTCGTACCCTACAATGAGCAGTTCTTC. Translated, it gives CASSLRLAGGLVPYNEQFF.

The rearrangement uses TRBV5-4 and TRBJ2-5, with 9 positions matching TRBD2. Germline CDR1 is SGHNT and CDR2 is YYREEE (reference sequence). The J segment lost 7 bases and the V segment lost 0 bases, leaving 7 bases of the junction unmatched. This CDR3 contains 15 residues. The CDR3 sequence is CASSLGGGAGLTQYF. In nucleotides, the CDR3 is TGTGCCAGCAGCTTGGGCGGGGGGGCCGGTTTGACCCAGTACTTC.

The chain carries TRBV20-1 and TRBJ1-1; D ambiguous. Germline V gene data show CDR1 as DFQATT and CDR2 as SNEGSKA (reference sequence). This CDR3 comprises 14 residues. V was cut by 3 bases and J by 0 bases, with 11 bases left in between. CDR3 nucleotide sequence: TGCAGTGCTAGGTTTAAAGGCATGAACACTGAAGCTTTCTTT. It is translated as CSARFKGMNTEAFF.

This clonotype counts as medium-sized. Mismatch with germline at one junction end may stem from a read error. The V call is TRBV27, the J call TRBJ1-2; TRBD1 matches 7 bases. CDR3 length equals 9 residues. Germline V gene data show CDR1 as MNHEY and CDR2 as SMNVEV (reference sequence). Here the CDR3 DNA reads TGTGCCAGAAGAAGACAGGGCGCCTTC. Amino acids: CARRRQGAF.

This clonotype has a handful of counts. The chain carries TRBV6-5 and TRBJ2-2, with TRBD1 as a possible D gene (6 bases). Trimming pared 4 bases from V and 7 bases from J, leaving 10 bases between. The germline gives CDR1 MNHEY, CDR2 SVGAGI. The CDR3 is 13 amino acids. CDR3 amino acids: CASSWDTGGELFF. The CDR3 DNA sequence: TGTGCCAGCAGTTGGGACACGGGCGGGGAGCTGTTTTTT.

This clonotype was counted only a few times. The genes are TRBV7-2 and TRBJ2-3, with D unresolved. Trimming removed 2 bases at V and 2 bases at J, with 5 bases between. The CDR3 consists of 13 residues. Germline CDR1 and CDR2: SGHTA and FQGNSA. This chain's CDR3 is CASSLMATDTQYF. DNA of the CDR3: TGTGCCAGCAGCTTAATGGCCACAGATACGCAGTATTTT.

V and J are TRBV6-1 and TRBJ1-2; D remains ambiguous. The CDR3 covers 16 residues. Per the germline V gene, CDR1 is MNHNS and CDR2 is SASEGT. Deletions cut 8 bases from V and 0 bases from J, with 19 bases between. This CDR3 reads CASRTTEGLANYGYTF. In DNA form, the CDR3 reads TGTGCCAGCCGAACCACTGAGGGCCTAGCTAACTATGGCTACACCTTC.

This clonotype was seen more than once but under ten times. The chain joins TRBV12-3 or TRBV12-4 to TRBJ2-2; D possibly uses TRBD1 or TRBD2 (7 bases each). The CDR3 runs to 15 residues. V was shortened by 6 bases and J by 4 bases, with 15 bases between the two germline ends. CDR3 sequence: CASRQQGRGTGELFF. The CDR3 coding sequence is TGTGCCAGCAGGCAACAGGGGAGGGGCACCGGGGAGCTGTTTTTT.

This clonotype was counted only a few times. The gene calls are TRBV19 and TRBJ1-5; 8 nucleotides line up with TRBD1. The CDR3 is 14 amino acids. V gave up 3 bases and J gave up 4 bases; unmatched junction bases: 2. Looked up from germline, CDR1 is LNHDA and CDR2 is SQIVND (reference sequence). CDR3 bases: TGTGCCAGTAGTATCGGACAGGGAAATCAGCCCCAGCATTTT. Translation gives CASSIGQGNQPQHF.

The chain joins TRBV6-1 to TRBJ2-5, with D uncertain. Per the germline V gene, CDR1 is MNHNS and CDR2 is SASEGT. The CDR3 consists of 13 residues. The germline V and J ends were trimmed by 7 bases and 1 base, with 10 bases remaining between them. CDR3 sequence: CASIRSLQETQYF. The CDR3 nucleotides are TGTGCCAGCATCCGTTCCCTCCAAGAGACCCAGTACTTC.